This paragraph reports one T cell receptor (beta chain). In the study's own analysis: Amplification of reference gene primers was used by the study to estimate nucleated cell counts. Only in-frame clones appear in the TCRdb table, and some are missing; sequencing was by immunoSEQ multiplex PCR. The V and J calls and clone size are taken from that table; D and trimming were inferred from the DNA. The profile shows about 200,000 clones, around 75% of them singletons. The data belong to a study of blood T cell repertoires in COVID-19. Background on the study: The study drew acute and convalescent COVID-19 samples from the United States, Italy and Spain. PBMCs, B-cell-depleted T cells, or T cells were the source of the cDNA or gDNA that made up the material.

In Seattle, patients joined the study during active infection and were tracked longitudinally. Sequencing used peripheral blood. This TCR came from a woman aged 40 to 55 with COVID-19, enrolled during active disease.

CDR3 bases: TGTGCCAGCTCACCACTCGGCAGGGGTACAACTAATGAAAAACTGTTTTTT. Amino acids: CASSPLGRGTTNEKLFF. The chain couples TRBV18 to TRBJ1-4; D is perhaps TRBD1 (6 bases). CDR3 length equals 17 residues. Germline loops: CDR1 KGHSH, CDR2 LQKENI. V was cut by 1 base and J by 0 bases, with 12 bases left in between.